One sample yielded the 5 T cell receptor beta chains listed below, sequenced in a study of cytomegalovirus exposure and HLA in healthy donors. PCR was performed using 60 Vbeta and 13 Jbeta primers. TCRdb keeps only in-frame clones here, not all; method: immunoSEQ multiplex PCR. The sample gives under 200,000 clones, around 80% of which show up once; more than 0.55% is in the top ten. Specimen: PBMCs. All receptors derive from a woman between 40 and 55 years old in good health and CMV-seronegative.

V is TRBV2 and J is TRBJ2-2; TRBD1 agrees at 8 bases. CDR1 is SNHLY and CDR2 is FYNNEI in the germline V gene. With V trimmed by 5 bases and J by 5 bases, 10 bases remained unmatched. This CDR3 is built from 16 residues. The CDR3 nucleotides are TGTGCCAGCAGTTTGCACTCAGGGGGCAGGACCGGGGAGCTGTTTTTT. Translated, it gives CASSLHSGGRTGELFF.

The chain employs TRBV5-6 and TRBJ2-3, with 8 bases fitting TRBD1. Germline CDR1 is SGHDT and CDR2 is YYEEEE. The CDR3 extends over 15 amino acids. Trimming cost V 0 bases and J 3 bases; bases outside gene matches: 3. This CDR3 reads CASSLVDRGTDTQYF. The CDR3 bases are TGTGCCAGCAGCTTGGTCGACAGGGGAACAGATACGCAGTATTTT.

A single count supports this clone. The rearrangement uses TRBV30 and TRBJ2-6, with D possibly matching TRBD1 (6 bases). Germline V CDR1 and CDR2: GTSNPN, SVGIG (reference sequence). Trimming left V 0 bases short and J 2 bases short, with 11 bases between. CDR3 length: 16 amino acids. The CDR3 loop reads CAWSVRAGAGANVLTF. The DNA for the CDR3 is TGTGCCTGGAGTGTAAGGGCAGGGGCTGGGGCCAACGTCCTGACTTTC.

The CDR3 DNA is TGTGCCAGCACTAGGGGAACCGGGGAGCTGTTTTTT. It encodes CASTRGTGELFF. This chain joins TRBV2 and TRBJ2-2; weak D call: TRBD1 (5 bases). V lost 7 bases to trimming and J lost 5 bases, with 8 bases between them. This CDR3 region has 12 residues. Germline assignment: CDR1 SNHLY and CDR2 FYNNEI.

The chain recombines TRBV28 with TRBJ2-6; 10 bases align to TRBD1. J was trimmed by 2 bases and V by 3 bases; bases with no gene match: 4. Germline V gene data show CDR1 as MDHEN and CDR2 as SYDVKM. The CDR3 loop spans 17 amino acids. The CDR3 here is CASSLDRGNPGANVLTF. CDR3 sequence (DNA): TGTGCCAGCAGTTTGGACAGGGGGAACCCTGGGGCCAACGTCCTGACTTTC.